The clone carrying this TCR beta chain was observed a handful of times. The data were taken from a study of blood T cell repertoires in COVID-19. About the research overall: Italy, Spain and the United States were the sources of the convalescent and acute COVID-19 samples. Sample material is recorded as cDNA or gDNA derived from T cells, B-cell-depleted T cells, or PBMCs.

Authors' methods: Counts of nucleated cells, estimated from reference gene primer amplification, were obtained. Libraries were prepared by immunoSEQ multiplex PCR; TCRdb keeps only in-frame clonotypes and omits some of them. V, J and clone size are taken as reported in that table, and D and trimming were inferred from the DNA itself. This sample yields 150,000 to 200,000 clones, of which roughly four fifths are seen a single time; 11% belongs to the top ten. CDR3 length equals 16 residues. V was clipped by 4 bases and J by 0 bases, with 14 bases between them. The germline CDR1 and CDR2 sequences are SGHRS and YFSETQ.

The TCR comes from a man aged 60 to 69 with active or convalescent COVID-19. Sequences were obtained from peripheral blood. The gene calls are TRBV5-1 and TRBJ1-5; D is perhaps TRBD1 (6 bases). CDR3 protein: CASSTRTENSNQPQHF. Written as DNA, the CDR3 is TGCGCCAGCAGCACTAGGACAGAGAATAGCAATCAGCCCCAGCATTTT. Based on the CDR3 plus reference TRBV5-1 and TRBJ1-5, the full variable domain is KAGVTQTPRYLIKTRGQQVTLSCSPISGHRSVSWYQQTPGQGLQFLFEYFSETQRNKGNFPGRFSGRQFSNSRSEMNVSTLELGDSALYLCASSTRTENSNQPQHFGDGTRLSIL.